Below are 2 T cell receptor beta chains sequenced from a single sample in a study of T-cell memory formation after mild COVID-19. MiXCR, applied by TCRdb to the 5' RACE reads, yields one record per CDR3 protein. The sample includes around 300,000 distinct CDR3 sequences, just under 20% of them seen just once. The sample comprised PBMCs or a T cell subset sorted from them (not recorded which). These receptor sequences come from a man in his late teens or twenties who had mild COVID-19 (a few samples of this study predate the infection). Cell type and time point are not known.

The V gene is TRBV5-1, the J gene TRBJ1-2; a weak D match, TRBD1 (5 bases). The ends were cut back, 5 bases at V and 3 bases at J, with 11 bases in the middle. CDR1 is SGHRS, CDR2 YFSETQ, per germline. The length of the CDR3 is 13 residues. The CDR3 reads CASSEGIDYGYTF. The CDR3 DNA reads TGCGCCAGCAGTGAGGGGATCGACTATGGCTACACCTTC.

The chain's CDR3 is CASSLNWGAGGNTQYF. The CDR3 DNA reads as TGTGCCAGCAGCCTAAACTGGGGGGCCGGGGGTAATACGCAGTATTTT. The rearrangement joins TRBV7-2 to TRBJ2-3, with D perhaps TRBD1 or TRBD2 (6 bases each). CDR1 and CDR2 from the germline V gene are SGHTA and FQGNSA. Trimming stripped 5 bases from V and 7 bases from J, with 22 bases between. This CDR3 spans 16 amino acids.